One sample yielded the 19 T cell receptor beta chains listed below, sequenced in a study of blood T cell repertoires in COVID-19. Using immunoSEQ multiplex PCR, the repertoire was profiled, and TCRdb retains in-frame clones only, with some absent. Of 150,000 to 200,000 clones in the sample, 65% to 80% are singletons; the top ten hold about 17%. Sequenced sample: PBMCs or T cells enriched from blood (not recorded which). The receptors here all came from a woman in her 50s with acute COVID-19.

The V gene is TRBV18, the J gene TRBJ2-1; 7 bases are shared with TRBD1. This CDR3 region has 16 residues. Germline CDR1 is KGHSH and CDR2 is LQKENI. V shed 3 bases, J shed 3 bases, and the junction held 8 bases outside the gene matches. Here the CDR3 reads CASSPNRGDFYNEQFF. DNA of the CDR3: TGTGCCAGCTCACCTAACAGGGGTGATTTCTACAATGAGCAGTTCTTC.

The V call is TRBV11-2, the J call TRBJ2-7; no clear D gene. V was cut by 1 base and J by 3 bases, with 10 bases left in between. CDR1 and CDR2 (germline): SGHAT, FQNNGV. The CDR3 length is 14 residues. CDR3 protein: CASSLGGSYYEQYV. The CDR3 region has the DNA TGTGCCAGCAGCTTAGGAGGTTCTTACTACGAGCAGTACGTC.

V usage is TRBV27 and J usage is TRBJ1-3; 11 bases line up with TRBD1. Germline V lookup: CDR1 MNHEY, CDR2 SMNVEV (reference sequence). The ends lost 6 bases at V and 4 bases at J; junction bases unmatched: 5. The CDR3 is 15 amino acids. The CDR3 DNA reads TGTGCCAGCAGCGGCGGACAGGGGGCGGGAAACACCATATATTTT. The encoded protein is CASSGGQGAGNTIYF.

Only a few counts were recorded for this clone. This chain joins TRBV5-6 and TRBJ2-7; tentatively, D is TRBD1 (5 bases). This CDR3 is 14 amino acids long. Trimming removed 0 bases at V and 7 bases at J, with 14 bases between. Per germline, CDR1 SGHDT and CDR2 YYEEEE. As DNA, the CDR3 is TGTGCCAGCAGCTTGGATGTGGGGCTACCGGAGCAGTACGTC. It specifies CASSLDVGLPEQYV.

The rearrangement links TRBV5-1 to TRBJ1-6; 10 nucleotides match TRBD1. The CDR3 is 16 residues long. Germline CDR1 SGHRS, CDR2 YFSETQ. V trimming: 2 bases; J trimming: 4 bases; junction bases outside the gene matches: 3. CDR3 sequence reads: CASSFQDRGYNSPLHF. The DNA of the CDR3 is TGCGCCAGCAGCTTCCAGGACAGGGGGTATAATTCACCCCTCCACTTT.

The V call is TRBV19, the J call TRBJ1-4, with a tentative D call TRBD1 (5 bases). CDR1 and CDR2 from the germline V gene are LNHDA and SQIVND (reference sequence). V was cut by 5 bases and J by 0 bases, with 7 bases left in between. The CDR3 totals 14 residues. CDR3 DNA sequence: TGTGCCAGTAGTTGGGGCGCAACTAATGAAAAACTGTTTTTT. This translates into CASSWGATNEKLFF.

This chain joins TRBV11-2 and TRBJ1-1; tentatively, D is TRBD1 (5 bases). This CDR3 has 12 residues. The V end was cut by 8 bases, the J end by 2 bases, with 9 bases between. CDR1 is SGHAT, CDR2 FQNNGV, per germline. The CDR3 DNA reads as TGTGCCAGCGGGGGGGAAAACACTGAAGCTTTCTTT. Its translation: CASGGENTEAFF.

Only a few counts were recorded for this clone. The chain uses TRBV7-3 and TRBJ1-1, with unresolved D. The V and J ends lost 1 base and 11 bases respectively, with 14 bases between them. The germline V gene encodes CDR1 SGHTA and CDR2 FQGTGA. This CDR3 contains 13 residues. CDR3 loop: CASSLMEHVQAFF. Written as DNA, the CDR3 is TGTGCCAGCAGCTTAATGGAGCATGTTCAGGCTTTCTTT. Based on the CDR3 plus reference TRBV7-3 and TRBJ1-1, the full variable domain is GAGVSQTPSNKVTEKGKYVELRCDPISGHTALYWYRQSLGQGPEFLIYFQGTGAADDSGLPNDRFFAVRPEGSVSTLKIQRTERGDSAVYLCASSLMEHVQAFFGQGTRLTVV.

This sequence joins TRBV6-5 and TRBJ2-6; D is possibly TRBD2 (5 bases). The length of the CDR3 is 12 residues. The germline V gene has CDR1 MNHEY and CDR2 SVGAGI. Deletions cut 8 bases from V and 7 bases from J, with 9 bases between. In DNA, the CDR3 is TGTGCCAGCGAGGGTAATGCCAACGTCCTGACTTTC. Amino acids: CASEGNANVLTF.

Here the CDR3 reads CASSPFSGENTGELFF. The CDR3 DNA reads TGTGCCAGCAGCCCTTTTAGCGGGGAAAACACCGGGGAGCTGTTTTTT. This rearrangement joins TRBV9 to TRBJ2-2, with TRBD2 matching over 8 bases. The ends lost 4 bases at V and 2 bases at J; junction bases unmatched: 7. The CDR3 extends over 16 amino acids. Germline V gives CDR1 SGDLS, CDR2 YYNGEE.

This sequence joins TRBV2 and TRBJ2-1; D perhaps matches TRBD2 (6 bases). V lost 8 bases and J 3 bases, leaving 14 bases between the germline ends. The length of the CDR3 is 14 residues. CDR1 is SNHLY and CDR2 is FYNNEI in the germline V gene. The CDR3 sequence is CASSGAGDYNEQFF. In DNA, the CDR3 is TGTGCCAGCTCGGGAGCGGGCGACTACAATGAGCAGTTCTTC.

The chain carries TRBV9 and TRBJ2-1; TRBD2 matches at 12 bases. There are 15 residues in the CDR3. Germline V CDR1 and CDR2: SGDLS, YYNGEE. The V and J ends lost 3 bases and 9 bases, in that order; junction bases with no gene match: 7. The CDR3 coding sequence is TGTGCCAGCAGCGCCCTAGCGGGGGGGCTAGGTGAGCAGTTCTTC. The encoded protein is CASSALAGGLGEQFF.

The chain has TRBV7-5 and TRBJ1-1; the tabulated D call, TRBD1, remains unverified against the DNA. TRBV7-5 is a documented pseudogene. The CDR3 is 16 residues long. As DNA, the CDR3 is TGTGTCAGAAGCTCGGACAGGGGAAGATTGAACACTGAAGCTTTCTTT. Its protein is CVRSSDRGRLNTEAFF.

In this sample, this clone turned up a few times. This sequence joins TRBV10-3 and TRBJ2-1, with 7 bases identical to TRBD2. This CDR3 has 15 residues. Germline V CDR1 and CDR2: ENHRY, SYGVKD. V was clipped by 3 bases and J by 5 bases; unmatched bases: 7. In DNA, the CDR3 is TGTGCCATCAGTGATTCCGGGGGGAATAACAATGAGCAGTTCTTC. Its translation is CAISDSGGNNNEQFF.

Comments on this clone: This specimen includes other DNA sequences encoding the same CDR3. The chain couples TRBV28 to TRBJ1-6, with a tentative D call TRBD1 (6 bases). The CDR3 sequence is 15 residues long. Deletions cut 5 bases from V and 6 bases from J, with 14 bases between. Germline loops: CDR1 MDHEN, CDR2 SYDVKM. This CDR3 is CASSKGGAGNSPLHF. In DNA, the CDR3 is TGTGCCAGCAGTAAAGGGGGGGCAGGTAATTCACCCCTCCACTTT.

The chain carries TRBV27 and TRBJ1-5; TRBD1 matches 9 bases. The germline V gene has CDR1 MNHEY and CDR2 SMNVEV (reference sequence). Trimming at V came to 6 bases and at J to 5 bases, leaving 11 bases not matched to a gene. The CDR3 contains 16 residues. The CDR3 loop reads CASREDGTGWDQPQHF. CDR3 nucleotide sequence: TGTGCCAGCAGGGAAGACGGGACAGGGTGGGATCAGCCCCAGCATTTT.

The chain employs TRBV27 and TRBJ2-5, with D perhaps TRBD1 (5 bases). Germline-derived CDR1 and CDR2 are MNHEY and SMNVEV (reference sequence). The CDR3 is made up of 13 amino acids. With 2 bases removed from V and 4 bases from J, the gap between germline ends came to 8 bases. The CDR3 here is CASSLTQGETQYF. The DNA of the CDR3 is TGTGCCAGCAGTTTAACGCAGGGAGAGACCCAGTACTTC.

J is TRBJ1-5 and V is TRBV4-1; D might be TRBD1 (6 bases). Germline values: CDR1 MGHRA, CDR2 YSYEKL. V gave up 0 bases and J gave up 13 bases, with 10 bases separating them. The CDR3 contains 12 residues. In DNA form, the CDR3 reads TGCGCCAGCAGCCAAGAACAGGGTGCACAGCATTTT. Amino acid sequence: CASSQEQGAQHF.

This chain uses TRBV7-2 with TRBJ2-5, with TRBD2 as a possible D gene (5 bases). The germline V gene has CDR1 SGHTA and CDR2 FQGNSA. Trimming removed 5 bases from V and 4 bases from J, with 14 bases in between. The CDR3 runs to 14 residues. CDR3: CASSARGSRETQYF. In nucleotides, the CDR3 is TGTGCCAGCAGCGCCCGCGGGTCCCGAGAGACCCAGTACTTC.